This TCR beta chain was documented in a study of neurological immune-mediated disorders. By 5'RACE with 10-nucleotide random UMIs, the cDNA was made. Each CDR3 protein is one row after TCRdb ran MiXCR on the 5' RACE reads. This repertoire shows about 30,000 distinct CDR3 sequences, 4.5% to 7% found once; its top ten account for approximately 2.1%. In its sample, this clonotype was seen a few times. Germline V CDR1 and CDR2: MNHNY, SVGAGI (reference sequence). The CDR3 consists of 15 residues. With 5 bases clipped from V and 7 bases from J, the junction kept 8 bases outside the gene matches. The V gene is TRBV6-6, the J gene TRBJ2-4; 10 positions match TRBD1. The material sequenced was CD4+ T cells from blood. This sequence originates from a woman in her forties or fifties in good health. This CDR3 reads CASSNPGQGTNIQYF. The CDR3 DNA reads as TGTGCCAGCAGTAATCCGGGACAGGGGACCAACATTCAGTACTTC.